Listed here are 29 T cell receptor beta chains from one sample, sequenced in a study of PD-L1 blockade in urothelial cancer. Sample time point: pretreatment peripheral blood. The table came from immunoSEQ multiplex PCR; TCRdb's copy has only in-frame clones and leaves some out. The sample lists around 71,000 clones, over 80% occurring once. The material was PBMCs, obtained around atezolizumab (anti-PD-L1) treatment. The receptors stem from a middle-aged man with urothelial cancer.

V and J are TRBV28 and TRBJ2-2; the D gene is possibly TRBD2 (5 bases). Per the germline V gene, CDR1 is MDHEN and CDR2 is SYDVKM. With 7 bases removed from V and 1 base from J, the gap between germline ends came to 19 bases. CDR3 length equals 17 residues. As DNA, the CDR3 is TGTGCCAGCAACTTGGGATTGAGGGCGGAGAACACCGGGGAGCTGTTTTTT. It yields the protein CASNLGLRAENTGELFF. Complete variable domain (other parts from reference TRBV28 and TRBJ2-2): DVKVTQSSRYLVKRTGEKVFLECVQDMDHENMFWYRQDPGLGLRLIYFSYDVKMKEKGDIPEGYSVSREKKERFSLILESASTNQTSMYLCASNLGLRAENTGELFFGEGSRLTVL.

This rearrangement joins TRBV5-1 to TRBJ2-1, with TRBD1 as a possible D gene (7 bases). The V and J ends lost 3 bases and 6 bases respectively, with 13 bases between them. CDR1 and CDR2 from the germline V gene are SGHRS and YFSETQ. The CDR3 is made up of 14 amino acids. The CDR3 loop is CASSWDQGGNEQFF. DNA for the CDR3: TGCGCCAGCAGCTGGGACCAGGGGGGCAATGAGCAGTTCTTC.

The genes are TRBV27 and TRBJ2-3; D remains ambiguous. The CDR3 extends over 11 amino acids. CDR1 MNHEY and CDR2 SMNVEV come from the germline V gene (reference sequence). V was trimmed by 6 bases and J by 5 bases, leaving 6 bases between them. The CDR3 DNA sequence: TGTGCCAGCAGGCGTGGAGATACGCAGTATTTT. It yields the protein CASRRGDTQYF.

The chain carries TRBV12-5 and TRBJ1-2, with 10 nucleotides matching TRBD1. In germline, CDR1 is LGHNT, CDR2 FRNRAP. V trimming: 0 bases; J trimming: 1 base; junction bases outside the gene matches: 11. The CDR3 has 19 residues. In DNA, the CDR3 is TGTGCTAGTGGTTTGGTACTGGGGACAGGGGAAAATGTTAACTATGGCTACACCTTC. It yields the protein CASGLVLGTGENVNYGYTF.

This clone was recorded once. DNA of the CDR3: TGTGCCTGGAGTCCAGGACAGGGGAGCAATCAGCCCCAGCATTTT. Amino acids: CAWSPGQGSNQPQHF. The chain uses TRBV30 and TRBJ1-5; TRBD1 matches at 9 bases. V trimming: 2 bases; J trimming: 1 base; junction bases outside the gene matches: 3. The CDR3 length is 15 residues. The germline gives CDR1 GTSNPN, CDR2 SVGIG (reference sequence).

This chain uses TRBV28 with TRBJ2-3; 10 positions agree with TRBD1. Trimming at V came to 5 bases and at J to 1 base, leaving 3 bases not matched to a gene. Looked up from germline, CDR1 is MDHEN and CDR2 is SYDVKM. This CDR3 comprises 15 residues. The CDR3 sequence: CASSLGTGGTDTQYF. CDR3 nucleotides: TGTGCCAGCAGTCTCGGGACAGGGGGCACAGATACGCAGTATTTT. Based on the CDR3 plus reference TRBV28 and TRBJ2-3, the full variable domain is DVKVTQSSRYLVKRTGEKVFLECVQDMDHENMFWYRQDPGLGLRLIYFSYDVKMKEKGDIPEGYSVSREKKERFSLILESASTNQTSMYLCASSLGTGGTDTQYFGPGTRLTVL.

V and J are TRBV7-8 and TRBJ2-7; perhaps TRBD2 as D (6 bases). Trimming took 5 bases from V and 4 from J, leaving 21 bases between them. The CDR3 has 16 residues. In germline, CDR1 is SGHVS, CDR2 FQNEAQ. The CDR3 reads CASSPRRVSDQYEQYF. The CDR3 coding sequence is TGTGCCAGCAGCCCACGGAGGGTATCGGATCAGTACGAGCAGTACTTC.

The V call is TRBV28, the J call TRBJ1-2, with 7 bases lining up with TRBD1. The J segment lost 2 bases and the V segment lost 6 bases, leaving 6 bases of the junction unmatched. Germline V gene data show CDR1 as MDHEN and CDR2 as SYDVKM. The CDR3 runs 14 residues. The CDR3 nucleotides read TGTGCCAGCAGAAAGACAGGGTCCAACTATGGCTACACCTTC. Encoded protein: CASRKTGSNYGYTF.

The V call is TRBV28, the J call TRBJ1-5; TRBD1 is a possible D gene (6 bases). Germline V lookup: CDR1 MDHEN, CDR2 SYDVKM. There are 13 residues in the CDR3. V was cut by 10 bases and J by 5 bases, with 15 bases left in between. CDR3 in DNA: TGTGCCATAGTCGGACAGAATCATCAGCCCCAGCATTTT. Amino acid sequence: CAIVGQNHQPQHF.

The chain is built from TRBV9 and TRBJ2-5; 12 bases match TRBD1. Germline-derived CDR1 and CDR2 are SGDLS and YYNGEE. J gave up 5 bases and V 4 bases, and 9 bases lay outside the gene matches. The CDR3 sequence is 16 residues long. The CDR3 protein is CASSSGQGAVLETQYF. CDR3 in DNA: TGTGCCAGCAGCTCGGGACAGGGGGCGGTTTTGGAGACCCAGTACTTC.

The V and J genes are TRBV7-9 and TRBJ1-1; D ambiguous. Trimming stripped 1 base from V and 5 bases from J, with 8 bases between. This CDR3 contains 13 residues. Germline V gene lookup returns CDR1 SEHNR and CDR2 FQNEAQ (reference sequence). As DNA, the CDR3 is TGTGCCAGCAGCTTAGTCCAGGCAACTGAAGCTTTCTTT. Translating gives CASSLVQATEAFF.

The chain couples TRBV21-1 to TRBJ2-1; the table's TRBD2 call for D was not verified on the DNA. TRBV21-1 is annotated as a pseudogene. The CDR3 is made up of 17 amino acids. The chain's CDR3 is CANRASGRPARHNEQFF. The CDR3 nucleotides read TGTGCCAACCGGGCTAGCGGGAGGCCCGCACGGCACAATGAGCAGTTCTTC.

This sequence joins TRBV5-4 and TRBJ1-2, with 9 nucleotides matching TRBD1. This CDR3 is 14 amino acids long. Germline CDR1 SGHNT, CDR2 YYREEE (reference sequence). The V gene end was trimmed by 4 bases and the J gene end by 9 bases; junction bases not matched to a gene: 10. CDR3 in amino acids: CASSLPGQGARYTF. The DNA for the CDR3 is TGTGCCAGCAGCCTCCCGGGACAGGGTGCTCGCTACACCTTC.

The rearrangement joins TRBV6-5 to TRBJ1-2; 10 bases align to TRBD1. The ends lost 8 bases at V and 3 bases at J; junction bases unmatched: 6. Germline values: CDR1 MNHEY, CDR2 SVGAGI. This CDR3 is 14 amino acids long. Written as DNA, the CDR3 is TGTGCCAGCGGGGGACAGGGGTACCACTATGGCTACACCTTC. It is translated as CASGGQGYHYGYTF.

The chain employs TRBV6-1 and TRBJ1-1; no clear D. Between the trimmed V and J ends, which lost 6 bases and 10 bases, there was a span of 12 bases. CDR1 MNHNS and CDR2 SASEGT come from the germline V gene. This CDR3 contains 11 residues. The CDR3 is CASSRDFGAFF. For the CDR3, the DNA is TGTGCCAGCAGCCGAGATTTCGGAGCTTTCTTT.

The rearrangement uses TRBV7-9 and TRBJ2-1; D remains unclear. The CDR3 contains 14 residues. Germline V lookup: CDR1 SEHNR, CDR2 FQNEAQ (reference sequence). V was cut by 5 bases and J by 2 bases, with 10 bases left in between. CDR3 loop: CASSPAAPYNEQFF. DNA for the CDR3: TGTGCCAGCAGCCCTGCGGCGCCCTACAATGAGCAGTTCTTC.

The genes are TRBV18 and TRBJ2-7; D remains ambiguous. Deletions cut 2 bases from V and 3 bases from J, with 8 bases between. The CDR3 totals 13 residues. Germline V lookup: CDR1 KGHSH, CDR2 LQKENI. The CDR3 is CASSPSRDYEQYF. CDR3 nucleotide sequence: TGTGCCAGCTCACCAAGTCGAGACTACGAGCAGTACTTC.

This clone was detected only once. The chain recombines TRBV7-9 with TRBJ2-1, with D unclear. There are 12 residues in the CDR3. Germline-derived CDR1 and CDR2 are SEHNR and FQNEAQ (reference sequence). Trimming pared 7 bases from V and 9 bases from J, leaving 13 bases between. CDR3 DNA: TGTGCCAGCACCGAAACTGTCGGTGAGCAGTTCTTC. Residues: CASTETVGEQFF.

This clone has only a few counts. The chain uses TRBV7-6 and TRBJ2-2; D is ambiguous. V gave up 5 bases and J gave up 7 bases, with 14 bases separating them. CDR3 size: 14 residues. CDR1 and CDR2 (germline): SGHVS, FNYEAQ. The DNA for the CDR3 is TGTGCCAGCAGCAACGCCTTTTTGAGCGGGGAGCTGTTTTTT. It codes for CASSNAFLSGELFF.

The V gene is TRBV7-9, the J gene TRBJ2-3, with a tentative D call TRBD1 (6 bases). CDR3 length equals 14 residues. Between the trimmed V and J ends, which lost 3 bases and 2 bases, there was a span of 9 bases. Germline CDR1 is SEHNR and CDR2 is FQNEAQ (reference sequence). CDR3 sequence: CASSFRGNTDTQYF. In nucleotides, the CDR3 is TGTGCCAGCAGCTTTAGGGGGAACACAGATACGCAGTATTTT.

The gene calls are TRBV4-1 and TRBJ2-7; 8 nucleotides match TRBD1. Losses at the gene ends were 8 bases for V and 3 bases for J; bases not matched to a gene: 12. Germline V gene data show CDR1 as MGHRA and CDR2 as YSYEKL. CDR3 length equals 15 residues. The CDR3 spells CASAKGGQGYYEQYF. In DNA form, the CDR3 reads TGCGCCAGCGCAAAGGGAGGACAGGGCTACTACGAGCAGTACTTC.

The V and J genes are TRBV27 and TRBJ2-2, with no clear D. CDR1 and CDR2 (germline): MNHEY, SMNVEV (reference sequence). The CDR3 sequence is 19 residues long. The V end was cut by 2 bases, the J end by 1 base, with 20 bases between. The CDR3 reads CASSLNLQSWLQNTGELFF. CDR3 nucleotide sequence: TGTGCCAGCAGTTTAAACCTCCAATCTTGGCTGCAGAACACCGGGGAGCTGTTTTTT.

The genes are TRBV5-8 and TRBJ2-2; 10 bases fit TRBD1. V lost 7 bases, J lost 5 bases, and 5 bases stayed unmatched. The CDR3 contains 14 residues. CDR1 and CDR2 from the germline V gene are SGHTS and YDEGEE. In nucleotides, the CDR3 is TGTGCCAGCGGTCGGACAGGGGGGACCGGGGAGCTGTTTTTT. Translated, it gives CASGRTGGTGELFF. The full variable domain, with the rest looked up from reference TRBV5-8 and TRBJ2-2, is EAGVTQSPTHLIKTRGQQATLRCSPISGHTSVYWYQQALGLGLQFLLWYDEGEERNRGNFPPRFSGRQFPNYSSELNVNALELEDSALYLCASGRTGGTGELFFGEGSRLTVL.

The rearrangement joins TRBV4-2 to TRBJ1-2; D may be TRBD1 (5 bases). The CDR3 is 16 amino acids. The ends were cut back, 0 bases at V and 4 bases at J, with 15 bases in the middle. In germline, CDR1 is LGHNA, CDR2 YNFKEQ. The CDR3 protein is CASSQDKLSRVYGYTF. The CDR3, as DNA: TGTGCCAGCAGCCAAGATAAATTGAGCAGGGTCTATGGCTACACCTTC.

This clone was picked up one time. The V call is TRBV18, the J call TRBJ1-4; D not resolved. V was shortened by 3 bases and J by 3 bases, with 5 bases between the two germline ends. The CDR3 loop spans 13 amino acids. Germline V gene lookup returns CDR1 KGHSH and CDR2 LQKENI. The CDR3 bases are TGTGCCAGCTCACCGGGAGCTAATGAAAAACTGTTTTTT. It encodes CASSPGANEKLFF.

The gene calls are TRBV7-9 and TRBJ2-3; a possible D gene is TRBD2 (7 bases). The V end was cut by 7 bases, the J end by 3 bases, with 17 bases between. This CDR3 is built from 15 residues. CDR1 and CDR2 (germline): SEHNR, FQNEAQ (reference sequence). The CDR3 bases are TGTGCCAGCACCTGGGGGGCGGGGGTGACAGATACGCAGTATTTT. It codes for CASTWGAGVTDTQYF.

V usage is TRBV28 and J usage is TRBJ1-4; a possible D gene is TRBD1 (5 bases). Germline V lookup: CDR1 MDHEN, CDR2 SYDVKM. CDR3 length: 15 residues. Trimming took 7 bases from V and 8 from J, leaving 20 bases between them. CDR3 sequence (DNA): TGTGCCAGCACACTCGGAGGGACCAACCTGGAAAAACTGTTTTTT. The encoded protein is CASTLGGTNLEKLFF.

The CDR3 DNA reads TGTGCCAGCAGCTCCTCCGGGGCCAACGTCCTGACTTTC. Its protein is CASSSSGANVLTF. V gene TRBV14 combines with J gene TRBJ2-6, with D unclear. Trimming shortened V by 5 bases and J by 4 bases, and 6 bases separated the two germline ends. Germline lookup yields CDR1 SGHDN and CDR2 FVKESK. This CDR3 is 13 amino acids long.

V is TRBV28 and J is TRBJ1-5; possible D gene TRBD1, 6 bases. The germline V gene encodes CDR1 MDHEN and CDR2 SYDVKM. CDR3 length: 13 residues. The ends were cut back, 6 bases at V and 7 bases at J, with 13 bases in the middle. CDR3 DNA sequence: TGTGCCAGCAGACCCACAGGGTACCAGCCCCAGCATTTT. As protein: CASRPTGYQPQHF.